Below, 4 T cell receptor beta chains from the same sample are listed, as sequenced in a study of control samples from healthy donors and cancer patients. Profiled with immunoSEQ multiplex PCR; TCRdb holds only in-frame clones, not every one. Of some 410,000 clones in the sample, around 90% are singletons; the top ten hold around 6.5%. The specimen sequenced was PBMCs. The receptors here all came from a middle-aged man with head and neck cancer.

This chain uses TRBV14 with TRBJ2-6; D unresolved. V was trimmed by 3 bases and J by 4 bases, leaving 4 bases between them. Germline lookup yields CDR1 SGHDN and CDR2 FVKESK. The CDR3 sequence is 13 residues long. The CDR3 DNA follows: TGTGCCAGCAGCCAGGCCGGGGCCAACGTCCTGACTTTC. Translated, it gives CASSQAGANVLTF.

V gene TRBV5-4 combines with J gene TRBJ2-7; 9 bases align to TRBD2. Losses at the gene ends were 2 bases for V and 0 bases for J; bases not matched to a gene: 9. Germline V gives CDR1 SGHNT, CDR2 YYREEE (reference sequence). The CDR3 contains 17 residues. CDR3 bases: TGTGCCAGCAGCTTAGGGGCCCCTAGCGGGATCTCCTACGAGCAGTACTTC. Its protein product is CASSLGAPSGISYEQYF.

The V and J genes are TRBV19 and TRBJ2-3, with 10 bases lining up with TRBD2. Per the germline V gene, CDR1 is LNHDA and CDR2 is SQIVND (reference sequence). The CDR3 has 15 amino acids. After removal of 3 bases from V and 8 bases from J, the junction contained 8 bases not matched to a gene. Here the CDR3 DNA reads TGTGCCAGTAGTATGGAGAGCGGGGGGGCGGGTACGCAGTATTTT. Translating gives CASSMESGGAGTQYF.

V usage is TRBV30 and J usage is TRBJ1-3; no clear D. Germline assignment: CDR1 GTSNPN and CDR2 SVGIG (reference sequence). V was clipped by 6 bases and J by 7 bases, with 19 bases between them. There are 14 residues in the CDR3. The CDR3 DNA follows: TGTGCCTGCTTAATAACCTACCTAGGGAACACCATATATTTT. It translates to CACLITYLGNTIYF.